Below, one T cell receptor (beta chain) is given with its context. What it binds is unknown. Germline-derived CDR1 and CDR2 are LNHDA and SQIVND (reference sequence). The CDR3 contains 15 residues. V was clipped by 7 bases and J by 8 bases; unmatched bases: 11. CD4+ T cells from unexposed donors were obtained before the COVID-19 pandemic (2011-2018). Isolation of CD4+ T cells took place after around eleven days in culture. Testing used SARS-CoV-2 S/N and four cold-coronavirus spikes on unexposed-donor CD4+ T cells, cells permitting. The data derive from a study of CD4 T cells in relation to SARS-CoV-2 and coronaviruses. Study in general: ViraFEST: approximately eleven-day antigen culture of PBMCs, then TCR beta CDR3 sequencing.

Libraries were prepared by immunoSEQ multiplex PCR; TCRdb keeps only in-frame clonotypes and omits some of them. The table has roughly 20,000 clones, roughly 78% seen once; the top ten hold 15% to 20%. General study results and limits: Samples before the pandemic and after infection were not matched within any donor. In around three fifths of donors, memory CD4+ clonotypes crossrecognized SARS-CoV-2 and at least one common cold coronavirus spike.

This clonotype originated in a human donor in good health. The chain uses TRBV19 and TRBJ1-4; 9 bases line up with TRBD1. The sample taken for sequencing was CD4+ T cells from PBMCs, cultured in vitro. The CDR3 bases are TGTGCCAGTACCGCTAAGGGACAGGGAGGAGAAAAACTGTTTTTT. Translation: CASTAKGQGGEKLFF.